The sequence of this TCR beta chain was determined in a study of beta chain features in type 1 diabetes. This clone is categorized as medium-sized. Its target is unknown. This same CDR3 is encoded by further DNA sequences in the sample. Via CD45RO/CCR7/CD25/CD127/CD95/CD27, cells of the CD4+ naive, central memory, regulatory and stem cell-like memory subsets were sorted. As every portion of the isolated RNA was reverse transcribed, the sequencing read expressed TCRB transcripts. The data were produced by immunoSEQ multiplex PCR, yet TCRdb's version contains in-frame clones alone and is incomplete. The profile shows 100,000 to 150,000 clones, 17% of them singletons. CDR1 is SNHLY and CDR2 is FYNNEI in the germline V gene. With 7 bases removed from V and 2 bases from J, the gap between germline ends came to 23 bases. CDR3 size: 17 residues. General study findings and limits: Type 1 diabetes patients showed a moderate but significant shortening of TCRB CDR3s in all four CD4+ subsets. Cells with high TCR expression could be over-represented by cDNA sequencing. Sampled from patients, naive, central memory and Treg TCRB repertoires appeared more similar than those sampled from healthy donors. Whether TCRB rearrangement is influenced by HLA type was left unresolved in this analysis.

The source of this sequence is a man aged 18-30 years with type 1 diabetes. The sequenced sample was central memory CD4+ T cells from blood. The chain joins TRBV2 to TRBJ1-2; D is undetermined. In DNA, the CDR3 is TGTGCCAGCAAAACGGAGGACCGCATCCTAAAGAACTATGGCTACACCTTC. It specifies CASKTEDRILKNYGYTF. Complete variable domain (other parts from reference TRBV2 and TRBJ1-2): EPEVTQTPSHQVTQMGQEVILRCVPISNHLYFYWYRQILGQKVEFLVSFYNNEISEKSEIFDDQFSVERPDGSNFTLKIRSTKLEDSAMYFCASKTEDRILKNYGYTFGSGTRLTVV.